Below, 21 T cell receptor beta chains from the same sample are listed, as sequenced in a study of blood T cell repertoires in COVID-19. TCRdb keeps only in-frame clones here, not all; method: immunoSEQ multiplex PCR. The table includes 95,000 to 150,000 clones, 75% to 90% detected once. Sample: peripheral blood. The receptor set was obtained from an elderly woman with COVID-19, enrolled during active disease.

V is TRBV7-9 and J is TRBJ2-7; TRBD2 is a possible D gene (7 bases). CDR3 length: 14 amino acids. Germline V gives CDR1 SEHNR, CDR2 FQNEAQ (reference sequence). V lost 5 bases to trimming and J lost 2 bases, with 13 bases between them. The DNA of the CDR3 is TGTGCCAGCAGCGGAGCCGGGGGGCCCTACGAGCAGTACTTC. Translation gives CASSGAGGPYEQYF.

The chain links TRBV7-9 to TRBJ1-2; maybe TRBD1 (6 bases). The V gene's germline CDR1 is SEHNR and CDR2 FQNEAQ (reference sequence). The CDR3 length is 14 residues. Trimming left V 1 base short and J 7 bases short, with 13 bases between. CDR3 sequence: CASSLVAGAAGYTF. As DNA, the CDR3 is TGTGCCAGCAGCTTAGTAGCAGGGGCAGCTGGCTACACCTTC.

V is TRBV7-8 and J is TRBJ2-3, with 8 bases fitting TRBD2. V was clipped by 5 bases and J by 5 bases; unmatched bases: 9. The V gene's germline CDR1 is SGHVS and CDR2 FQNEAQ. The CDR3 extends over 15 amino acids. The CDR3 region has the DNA TGTGCCAGCAGCCCATCTCGACTAGCGTTAGATACGCAGTATTTT. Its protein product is CASSPSRLALDTQYF.

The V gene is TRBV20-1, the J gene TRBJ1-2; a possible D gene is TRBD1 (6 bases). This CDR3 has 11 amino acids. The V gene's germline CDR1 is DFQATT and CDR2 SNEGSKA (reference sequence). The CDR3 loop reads CSLTGGYGYTF. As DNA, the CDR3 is TGCAGCCTGACAGGTGGCTATGGCTACACCTTC.

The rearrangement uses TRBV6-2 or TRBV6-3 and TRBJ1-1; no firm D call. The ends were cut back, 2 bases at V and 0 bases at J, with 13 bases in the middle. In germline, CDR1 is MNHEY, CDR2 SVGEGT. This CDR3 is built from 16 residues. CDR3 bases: TGTGCCAGCAGTTACGCGGCAGTTTCGATGAACACTGAAGCTTTCTTT. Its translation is CASSYAAVSMNTEAFF.

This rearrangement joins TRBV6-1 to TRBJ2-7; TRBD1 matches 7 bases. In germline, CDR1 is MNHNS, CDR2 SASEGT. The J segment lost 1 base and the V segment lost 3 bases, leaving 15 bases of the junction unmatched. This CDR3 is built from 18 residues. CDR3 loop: CASSEGTRGRSFSYEQYF. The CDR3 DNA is TGTGCCAGCAGTGAGGGTACGAGGGGGCGGTCTTTTTCCTACGAGCAGTACTTC.

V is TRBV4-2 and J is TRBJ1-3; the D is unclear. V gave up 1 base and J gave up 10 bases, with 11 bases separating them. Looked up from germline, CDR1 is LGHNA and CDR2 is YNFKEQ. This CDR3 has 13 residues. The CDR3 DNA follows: TGTGCCAGCAGCCAAGGGGTTGAGGAAACCATATATTTT. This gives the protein CASSQGVEETIYF.

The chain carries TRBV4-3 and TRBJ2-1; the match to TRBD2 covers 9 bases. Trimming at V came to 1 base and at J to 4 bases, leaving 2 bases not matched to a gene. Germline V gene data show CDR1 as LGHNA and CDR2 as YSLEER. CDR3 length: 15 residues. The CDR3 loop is CASSQVTSGYNEQFF. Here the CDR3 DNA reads TGCGCCAGCAGCCAAGTGACTAGCGGATACAATGAGCAGTTCTTC.

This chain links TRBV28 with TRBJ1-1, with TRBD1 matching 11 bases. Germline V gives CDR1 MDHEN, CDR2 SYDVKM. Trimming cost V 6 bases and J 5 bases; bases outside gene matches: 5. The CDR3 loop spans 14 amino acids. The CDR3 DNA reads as TGTGCCAGCAGGGAAGGGACAGGGGGGACTGAAGCTTTCTTT. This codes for CASREGTGGTEAFF.

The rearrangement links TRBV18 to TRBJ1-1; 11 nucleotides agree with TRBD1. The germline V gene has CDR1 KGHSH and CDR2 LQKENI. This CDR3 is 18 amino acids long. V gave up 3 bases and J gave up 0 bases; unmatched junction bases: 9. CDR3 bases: TGTGCCAGCTCACCGAGGGCGGGACAGGGGGGCATGAACACTGAAGCTTTCTTT. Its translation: CASSPRAGQGGMNTEAFF.

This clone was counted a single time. In DNA form, the CDR3 reads TGTGCCATCAGTGGGGGGACAGGGAGGGATCAGCCCCAGCATTTT. Its protein is CAISGGTGRDQPQHF. J is TRBJ1-5 and V is TRBV10-3; TRBD1 matches 9 bases. V trimming: 4 bases; J trimming: 5 bases; junction bases outside the gene matches: 6. This CDR3 region has 15 residues. Germline lookup yields CDR1 ENHRY and CDR2 SYGVKD.

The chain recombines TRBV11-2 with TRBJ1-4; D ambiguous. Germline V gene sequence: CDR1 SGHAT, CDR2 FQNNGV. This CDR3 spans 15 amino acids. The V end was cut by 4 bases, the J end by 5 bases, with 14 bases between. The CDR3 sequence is CASSSTWSSNEKLFF. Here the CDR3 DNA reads TGTGCCAGCAGCTCGACATGGTCCTCGAATGAAAAACTGTTTTTT. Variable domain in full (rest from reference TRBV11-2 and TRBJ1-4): EAGVAQSPRYKIIEKRQSVAFWCNPISGHATLYWYQQILGQGPKLLIQFQNNGVVDDSQLPKDRFSAERLKGVDSTLKIQPAKLEDSAVYLCASSSTWSSNEKLFFGSGTQLSVL.

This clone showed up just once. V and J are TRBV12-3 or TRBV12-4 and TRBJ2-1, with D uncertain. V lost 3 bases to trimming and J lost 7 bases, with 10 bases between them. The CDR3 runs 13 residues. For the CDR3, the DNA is TGTGCCAGCAGTTTGCGGATAAGGAATGAGCAGTTCTTC. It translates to CASSLRIRNEQFF.

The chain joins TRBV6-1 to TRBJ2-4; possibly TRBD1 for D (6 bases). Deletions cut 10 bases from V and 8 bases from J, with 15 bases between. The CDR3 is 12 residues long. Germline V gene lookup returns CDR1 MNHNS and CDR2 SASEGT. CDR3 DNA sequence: TGTGCCACGGACGCAGGGGCGGACATTCAGTACTTC. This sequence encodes CATDAGADIQYF.

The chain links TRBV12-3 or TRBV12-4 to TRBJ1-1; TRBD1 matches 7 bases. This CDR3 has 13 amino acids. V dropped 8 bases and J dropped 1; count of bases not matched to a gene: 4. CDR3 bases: TGTGCCAGCCGAAGACAGGGGAACACTGAAGCTTTCTTT. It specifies CASRRQGNTEAFF.

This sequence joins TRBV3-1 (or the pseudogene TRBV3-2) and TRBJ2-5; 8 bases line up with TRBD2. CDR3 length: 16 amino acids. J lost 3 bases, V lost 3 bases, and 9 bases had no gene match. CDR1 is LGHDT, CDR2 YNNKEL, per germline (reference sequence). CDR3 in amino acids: CASSHSDSGTKETQYF. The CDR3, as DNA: TGTGCCAGCAGCCATTCGGATAGCGGGACGAAAGAGACCCAGTACTTC.

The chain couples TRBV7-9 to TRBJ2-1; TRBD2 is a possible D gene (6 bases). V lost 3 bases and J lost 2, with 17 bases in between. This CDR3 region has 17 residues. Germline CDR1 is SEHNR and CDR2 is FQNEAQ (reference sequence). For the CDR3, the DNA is TGTGCCAGCAGCTTTCTCACGGGAGTGGGAACCTACAATGAGCAGTTCTTC. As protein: CASSFLTGVGTYNEQFF.

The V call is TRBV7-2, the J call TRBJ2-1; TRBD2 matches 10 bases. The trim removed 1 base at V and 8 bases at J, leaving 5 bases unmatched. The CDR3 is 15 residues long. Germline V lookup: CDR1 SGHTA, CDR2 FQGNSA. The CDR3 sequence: CASSLEGLATYEQFF. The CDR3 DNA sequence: TGTGCCAGCAGCTTAGAGGGACTAGCGACCTATGAGCAGTTCTTC.

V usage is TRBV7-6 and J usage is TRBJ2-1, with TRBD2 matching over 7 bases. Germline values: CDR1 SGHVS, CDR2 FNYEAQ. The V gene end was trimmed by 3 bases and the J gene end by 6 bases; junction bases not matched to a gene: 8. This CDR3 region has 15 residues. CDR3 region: CASSFSSGAFNEQFF. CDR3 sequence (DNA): TGTGCCAGCAGCTTTTCTAGCGGAGCCTTCAATGAGCAGTTCTTC. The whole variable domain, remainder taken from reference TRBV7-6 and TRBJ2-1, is GAGVSQSPRYKVTKRGQDVALRCDPISGHVSLYWYRQALGQGPEFLTYFNYEAQQDKSGLPNDRFSAERPEGSISTLTIQRTEQRDSAMYRCASSFSSGAFNEQFFGPGTRLTVL.

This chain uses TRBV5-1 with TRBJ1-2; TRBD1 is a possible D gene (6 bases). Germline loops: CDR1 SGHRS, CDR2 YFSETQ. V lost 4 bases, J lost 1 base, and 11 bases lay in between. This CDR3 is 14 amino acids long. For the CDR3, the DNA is TGCGCCAGCAGCGACGGGACAAGTAACTATGGCTACACCTTC. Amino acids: CASSDGTSNYGYTF.

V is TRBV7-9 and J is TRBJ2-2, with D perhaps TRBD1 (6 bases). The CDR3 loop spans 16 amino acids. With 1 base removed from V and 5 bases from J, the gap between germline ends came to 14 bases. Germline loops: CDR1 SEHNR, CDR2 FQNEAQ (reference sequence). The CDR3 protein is CASSLGGGPKTGELFF. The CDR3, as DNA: TGTGCCAGCAGCTTAGGAGGGGGACCCAAGACCGGGGAGCTGTTTTTT. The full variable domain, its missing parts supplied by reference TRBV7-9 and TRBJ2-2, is DTGVSQNPRHKITKRGQNVTFRCDPISEHNRLYWYRQTLGQGPEFLTYFQNEAQLEKSRLLSDRFSAERPKGSFSTLEIQRTEQGDSAMYLCASSLGGGPKTGELFFGEGSRLTVL.